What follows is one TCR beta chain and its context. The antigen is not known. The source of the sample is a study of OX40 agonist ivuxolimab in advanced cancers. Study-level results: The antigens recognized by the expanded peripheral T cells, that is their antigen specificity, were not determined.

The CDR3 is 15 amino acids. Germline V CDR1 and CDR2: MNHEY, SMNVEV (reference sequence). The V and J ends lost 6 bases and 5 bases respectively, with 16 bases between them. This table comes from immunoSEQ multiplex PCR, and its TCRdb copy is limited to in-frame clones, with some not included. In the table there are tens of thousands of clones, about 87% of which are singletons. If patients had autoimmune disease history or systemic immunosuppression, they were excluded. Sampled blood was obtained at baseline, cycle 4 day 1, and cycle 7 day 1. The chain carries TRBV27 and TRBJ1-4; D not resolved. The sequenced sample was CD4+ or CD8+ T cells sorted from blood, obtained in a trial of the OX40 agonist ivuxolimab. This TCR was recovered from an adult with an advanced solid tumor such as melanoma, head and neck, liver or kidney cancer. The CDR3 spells CASSPLTEPNEKLFF. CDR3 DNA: TGTGCCAGCAGCCCTTTGACGGAGCCAAATGAAAAACTGTTTTTT.